The 29 T cell receptor beta chains reported below all come from one sample, sequenced in a study of T cells in Graves' hyperthyroidism and ophthalmopathy. Amplification targeted TCR beta CDR3 regions from RNA transcripts. Initially, a first-round RT-PCR of the TCR CDR3 employed the HTBI primer set. TCRdb recomputed calls from the multiplex PCR reads with MiXCR, one row per CDR3 protein. The sample shows a few hundred thousand distinct CDR3 sequences, roughly 50% of them seen only once. Material for sequencing was peripheral blood or thyroid tissue (not recorded which). The receptors were sampled from a woman aged 18-35 years with Graves' hyperthyroidism.

This clonotype came up a few times. The gene calls are TRBV7-9 and TRBJ2-7, with 11 bases fitting TRBD2. This CDR3 contains 16 residues. The V gene's germline CDR1 is SEHNR and CDR2 FQNEAQ (reference sequence). J lost 1 base, V lost 1 base, and 3 bases had no gene match. DNA of the CDR3: TGTGCCAGCAGCTTAGGAGCTAGCGGGAGGTCCTACGAGCAGTACTTC. Translation: CASSLGASGRSYEQYF.

In the case of this clonotype: This may come from a read error, since a much larger clone is one base off. V is TRBV2 and J is TRBJ1-6; a possible D gene is TRBD1 (5 bases). Germline values: CDR1 SNHLY, CDR2 FYNNEI. This CDR3 region has 15 residues. CDR3 sequence: CASSLDSGDNSTLHF. The CDR3 nucleotides are TGTGCCAGCAGTCTCGACAGCGGCGATAATTCAACCCTCCACTTT.

This clonotype was found a few times. This chain links TRBV20-1 with TRBJ2-7; 11 positions agree with TRBD2. Germline lookup yields CDR1 DFQATT and CDR2 SNEGSKA (reference sequence). This CDR3 has 14 amino acids. J gave up 0 bases and V 2 bases, and 0 bases lay outside the gene matches. CDR3 nucleotide sequence: TGCAGTGCTAGAACTAGCGGGAGCTCCTACGAGCAGTACTTC. This encodes CSARTSGSSYEQYF.

This clonotype showed up just a few times. The J gene is TRBJ2-1, the V gene TRBV2; 8 positions agree with TRBD2. This CDR3 has 15 residues. Losses at the gene ends were 5 bases for V and 8 bases for J; bases not matched to a gene: 11. Germline CDR1 and CDR2: SNHLY and FYNNEI. CDR3 sequence: CASSLKHSGNDEQFF. CDR3 DNA: TGTGCCAGCAGTCTCAAGCATAGCGGGAACGATGAGCAGTTCTTC.

This chain joins TRBV24-1 and TRBJ2-7; tentatively, D is TRBD1 (5 bases). The V gene's germline CDR1 is KGHDR and CDR2 SFDVKD. Deletions cut 5 bases from V and 4 bases from J, with 14 bases between. CDR3 length equals 14 residues. Written as DNA, the CDR3 is TGTGCCACCAGTGCTTGGCCAGGGCGTTACGAGCAGTACTTC. Amino acids: CATSAWPGRYEQYF.

This clonotype was counted between two and nine times. The chain combines TRBV7-2 with TRBJ2-2, with D perhaps matching TRBD1 or TRBD2 (5 bases each). V was clipped by 7 bases and J by 4 bases, with 16 bases between them. In germline, CDR1 is SGHTA, CDR2 FQGNSA. This CDR3 comprises 15 residues. CDR3 sequence: CASIRGQGSTGELFF. In DNA, the CDR3 is TGTGCCAGCATTCGGGGCCAAGGATCCACCGGGGAGCTGTTTTTT. The complete variable domain, with remaining parts taken from reference TRBV7-2 and TRBJ2-2, reads GAGVSQSPSNKVTEKGKDVELRCDPISGHTALYWYRQSLGQGLEFLIYFQGNSAPDKSGLPSDRFSAERTGGSVSTLTIQRTQQEDSAVYLCASIRGQGSTGELFFGEGSRLTVL.

This clonotype has a handful of counts. Here the CDR3 DNA reads TGTGCCAGCAGCCAAGAACCGATCCGAGTGTCCTATAATTCACCCCTCCACTTT. Its translation is CASSQEPIRVSYNSPLHF. J is TRBJ1-6 and V is TRBV25-1; no firm D call. Per germline, CDR1 MGHDK and CDR2 SYGVNS. V lost 6 bases and J lost 1, with 19 bases in between. The CDR3 consists of 18 residues.

The CDR3 region has the DNA TGTGCCAGCAGTCCCTGGGGCGTAGTAATGAACACTGAAGCTTTCTTT. Translation gives CASSPWGVVMNTEAFF. The rearrangement uses TRBV7-8 and TRBJ1-1; the D gene is possibly TRBD1 (5 bases). The V end was cut by 6 bases, the J end by 0 bases, with 17 bases between. Per germline, CDR1 SGHVS and CDR2 FQNEAQ. This CDR3 has 16 amino acids.

The rearrangement joins TRBV11-2 to TRBJ2-7; D unresolved. CDR3 length: 13 residues. The V end lost 1 base, the J end lost 6 bases, and 10 bases lay between the germline ends. Germline lookup yields CDR1 SGHAT and CDR2 FQNNGV. CDR3 sequence reads: CASSLVVVGEQYF. The CDR3 DNA reads TGTGCCAGCAGCTTAGTGGTGGTGGGCGAGCAGTACTTC.

This chain uses TRBV2 with TRBJ1-5, with D hard to call. This CDR3 is 20 amino acids long. Looked up from germline, CDR1 is SNHLY and CDR2 is FYNNEI. V gave up 2 bases and J gave up 1 base, with 24 bases separating them. The CDR3 region is CASSEPYWLRHGRSNQPQHF. CDR3 nucleotides: TGTGCCAGCAGTGAACCGTATTGGCTACGACACGGGAGAAGCAATCAGCCCCAGCATTTT.

There are many counts of this clonotype. This rearrangement joins TRBV10-3 to TRBJ1-5; TRBD1 is a possible D gene (5 bases). Trimming left V 10 bases short and J 0 bases short, with 13 bases between. The V gene's germline CDR1 is ENHRY and CDR2 SYGVKD. The length of the CDR3 is 14 residues. This CDR3 reads CATRATDSNQPQHF. The CDR3 DNA reads TGTGCCACCCGTGCGACAGATAGCAATCAGCCCCAGCATTTT.

The chain is built from TRBV7-2 and TRBJ2-5; unclear D gene. The length of the CDR3 is 13 residues. Germline V gene lookup returns CDR1 SGHTA and CDR2 FQGNSA. V shed 4 bases and J shed 5 bases, with 11 bases lying between them. This CDR3 reads CASSSSSFETQYF. The CDR3 nucleotides read TGTGCCAGCAGCTCGTCTAGTTTTGAGACCCAGTACTTC.

Notes on this clonotype: A read error may be the cause here, since a much bigger clone is one base away. The chain is built from TRBV7-9 and TRBJ1-1; maybe TRBD1 (5 bases). Germline lookup yields CDR1 SEHNR and CDR2 FQNEAQ (reference sequence). The CDR3 runs to 15 residues. V lost 5 bases and J lost 8, with 21 bases in between. This chain's CDR3 is CASSPNVGASIEAFF. For the CDR3, the DNA is TGTGCCAGCAGCCCTAACGTTGGGGCAAGCATCGAAGCTTTCTTT.

The chain is built from TRBV7-9 and TRBJ1-2; maybe TRBD1 (6 bases). Deletions cut 5 bases from V and 3 bases from J, with 13 bases between. CDR3 length equals 14 residues. Germline-derived CDR1 and CDR2 are SEHNR and FQNEAQ (reference sequence). The DNA for the CDR3 is TGTGCCAGCAGCGCCGGACAGTTCTACTATGGCTACACCTTC. Protein: CASSAGQFYYGYTF.

This clonotype was recorded a few times. The chain is built from TRBV19 and TRBJ1-6, with D maybe TRBD1 (5 bases). CDR3 length equals 14 residues. The V end was cut by 5 bases, the J end by 5 bases, with 10 bases between. In germline, CDR1 is LNHDA, CDR2 SQIVND (reference sequence). The CDR3 DNA is TGTGCCAGTAGTTGGACACTTCATAATTCACCCCTCCACTTT. Protein: CASSWTLHNSPLHF. The complete variable domain, with remaining parts taken from reference TRBV19 and TRBJ1-6, reads DGGITQSPKYLFRKEGQNVTLSCEQNLNHDAMYWYRQDPGQGLRLIYYSQIVNDFQKGDIAEGYSVSREKKESFPLTVTSAQKNPTAFYLCASSWTLHNSPLHFGNGTRLTVT.

The chain uses TRBV7-9 and TRBJ2-7; TRBD1 or TRBD2 may be the D gene (6 bases each). CDR1 and CDR2 (germline): SEHNR, FQNEAQ (reference sequence). This CDR3 is 14 amino acids long. Trimming took 3 bases from V and 6 from J, leaving 15 bases between them. As DNA, the CDR3 is TGTGCCAGCAGCTTTAGGGGGAGGATAGCCGAGCAGTACTTC. Encoded protein: CASSFRGRIAEQYF.

The V gene is TRBV11-1, the J gene TRBJ1-2; no definite D call. There are 13 residues in the CDR3. V dropped 8 bases and J dropped 5 bases, with 15 bases sitting between them. Germline V lookup: CDR1 SGHAT, CDR2 FQDESV (reference sequence). This CDR3 reads CASSPGSLYGYTF. CDR3 DNA: TGTGCCAGCTCACCAGGCAGCTTATATGGCTACACCTTC.

The chain is built from TRBV15 and TRBJ2-6; 11 nucleotides match TRBD1. CDR3 length equals 16 residues. Germline V lookup: CDR1 LNHNV, CDR2 YYDKDF (reference sequence). The V and J ends lost 5 bases and 2 bases, in that order; junction bases with no gene match: 2. Here the CDR3 reads CATSGQGATGANVLTF. The CDR3 region has the DNA TGTGCCACCAGCGGACAGGGGGCAACTGGGGCCAACGTCCTGACTTTC.

For the CDR3, the DNA is TGTGCCAGCACCCTGGGGGCCCCGAACACCGGGGAGCTGTTTTTT. Translation gives CASTLGAPNTGELFF. V gene TRBV7-9 combines with J gene TRBJ2-2; possibly TRBD1 for D (6 bases). The CDR3 length is 15 residues. With 7 bases removed from V and 0 bases from J, the gap between germline ends came to 12 bases. Germline V gives CDR1 SEHNR, CDR2 FQNEAQ (reference sequence). The whole variable domain, filled in from reference TRBV7-9 and TRBJ2-2, reads DTGVSQNPRHKITKRGQNVTFRCDPISEHNRLYWYRQTLGQGPEFLTYFQNEAQLEKSRLLSDRFSAERPKGSFSTLEIQRTEQGDSAMYLCASTLGAPNTGELFFGEGSRLTVL.

The CDR3 sequence: CAPEKETGAYEQYF. CDR3 sequence (DNA): TGTGCCCCTGAGAAGGAGACAGGGGCCTACGAGCAGTACTTC. This chain joins TRBV15 and TRBJ2-7, with 8 nucleotides matching TRBD1. Germline V gene lookup returns CDR1 LNHNV and CDR2 YYDKDF (reference sequence). This CDR3 spans 14 amino acids. The junction had 11 bases not matched to a gene; V was cut back by 11 bases and J by 2 bases. Full variable domain (missing parts from reference TRBV15 and TRBJ2-7): DAMVIQNPRYQVTQFGKPVTLSCSQTLNHNVMYWYQQKSSQAPKLLFHYYDKDFNNEADTPDNFQSRRPNTSFCFLDIRSPGLGDTAMYLCAPEKETGAYEQYFGPGTRLTVT.

Worth noting for this clonotype: With a much larger clone just one base away, this may be a read error. This chain joins TRBV2 and TRBJ1-4; D ambiguous. This CDR3 contains 13 residues. Germline V CDR1 and CDR2: SNHLY, FYNNEI. In DNA form, the CDR3 reads TGTGCCCGCAGTGCGTGGGGAAATGAAAAACTGTTTTTT. Amino acid sequence: CARSAWGNEKLFF.

This clonotype appeared a few times. The CDR3 reads CASSDGTAWWNSPLHF. CDR3 bases: TGTGCCAGCAGTGACGGGACAGCGTGGTGGAATTCACCCCTCCACTTT. This chain connects TRBV25-1 to TRBJ1-6, with 7 bases fitting TRBD1. This CDR3 is 16 amino acids long. J gave up 7 bases and V 3 bases, and 9 bases lay outside the gene matches. CDR1 MGHDK and CDR2 SYGVNS come from the germline V gene.

This chain joins TRBV12-3 or TRBV12-4 and TRBJ1-4, with D unresolved. V lost 4 bases to trimming and J lost 8 bases, with 11 bases between them. The CDR3 sequence is 13 residues long. CDR3 residues: CASSYSRTEKLFF. DNA for the CDR3: TGTGCCAGCAGTTACTCTCGGACGGAAAAACTGTTTTTT.

This clonotype has a handful of counts. The CDR3 nucleotides read TGTGCCAGCAGTTACGGACATTCGGCCTCCAATCAGCCCCAGCATTTT. Protein: CASSYGHSASNQPQHF. This sequence joins TRBV6-5 and TRBJ1-5; D perhaps matches TRBD1 (5 bases). Germline V gene lookup returns CDR1 MNHEY and CDR2 SVGAGI. This CDR3 is 16 amino acids long. The V gene lost 2 bases and the J gene lost 3 bases, with 14 bases spanning the gap.

This clonotype has only one observation. This chain links TRBV11-2 with TRBJ2-2; 9 bases line up with TRBD2. Losses at the gene ends were 6 bases for V and 2 bases for J; bases not matched to a gene: 10. The CDR3 has 17 amino acids. The V gene's germline CDR1 is SGHAT and CDR2 FQNNGV. CDR3 sequence: CASSSGGLARNTGELFF. Written as DNA, the CDR3 is TGTGCCAGCAGTTCGGGCGGACTAGCGCGAAACACCGGGGAGCTGTTTTTT.

This chain connects TRBV7-3 to TRBJ2-7, with TRBD2 as a possible D gene (6 bases). Germline V gene data show CDR1 as SGHTA and CDR2 as FQGTGA. V was shortened by 5 bases and J by 3 bases, with 17 bases between the two germline ends. The CDR3 length is 15 residues. The CDR3 DNA reads TGTGCCAGCAGCCAAGGAGGGTTTGGAGGCTACGAGCAGTACTTC. It translates to CASSQGGFGGYEQYF.

The chain is built from TRBV24-1 and TRBJ2-2; tentatively, D is TRBD2 (5 bases). In germline, CDR1 is KGHDR, CDR2 SFDVKD. This CDR3 contains 14 residues. V was clipped by 11 bases and J by 4 bases, with 16 bases between them. The CDR3 reads CASKLEGITGELFF. The CDR3 region has the DNA TGTGCCAGCAAACTAGAGGGAATCACCGGGGAGCTGTTTTTT.

This clonotype was seen ten or more times. J is TRBJ2-7 and V is TRBV29-1; no clear D. Between the trimmed V and J ends, which lost 6 bases and 6 bases, there was a span of 18 bases. This CDR3 has 13 amino acids. Germline V lookup: CDR1 SQVTM, CDR2 ANQGSEA. The CDR3: CSVAHKDPSEQYF. As DNA, the CDR3 is TGCAGCGTAGCACACAAGGACCCCTCCGAGCAGTACTTC.

This clonotype was detected a few times. The rearrangement uses TRBV9 and TRBJ2-7; TRBD1 agrees at 9 bases. Germline trimming cut 4 bases from V and 7 bases from J; bases unmatched to any gene: 9. Germline CDR1 reads SGDLS; CDR2 reads YYNGEE. The CDR3 is 14 residues long. Here the CDR3 reads CASSFGTGPGEQYF. For the CDR3, the DNA is TGTGCCAGCAGCTTTGGGACAGGGCCGGGTGAGCAGTACTTC. Full variable domain (remainder filled in from reference TRBV9 and TRBJ2-7): DSGVTQTPKHLITATGQRVTLRCSPRSGDLSVYWYQQSLDQGLQFLIQYYNGEERAKGNILERFSAQQFPDLHSELNLSSLELGDSALYFCASSFGTGPGEQYFGPGTRLTVT.